This passage covers 20 T cell receptor beta chains from one sample sequenced in a study of blood T cell repertoires in COVID-19. Assay used: immunoSEQ multiplex PCR; TCRdb lists only in-frame clones, some missing. The table includes hundreds of thousands of clones, 80% to 90% detected once. The sample taken for sequencing was PBMCs or T cells enriched from blood (not recorded which). These receptors all come from a man younger than 45 with acute COVID-19.

The J gene is TRBJ2-2, the V gene TRBV6-5; D remains unclear. Germline-derived CDR1 and CDR2 are MNHEY and SVGAGI. V was clipped by 2 bases and J by 1 base, with 8 bases between them. This CDR3 contains 15 residues. The CDR3 DNA follows: TGTGCCAGCAGTTACGTGGCAGGGAACACCGGGGAGCTGTTTTTT. Translated: CASSYVAGNTGELFF.

The chain joins TRBV25-1 to TRBJ1-2; 10 bases agree with TRBD1. The CDR3 covers 16 residues. Germline CDR1 is MGHDK and CDR2 is SYGVNS. V trimming: 1 base; J trimming: 2 bases; junction bases outside the gene matches: 4. In DNA form, the CDR3 reads TGTGCCAGCAGTGAATGGTTGGGACAGGGGAACTATGGCTACACCTTC. As protein: CASSEWLGQGNYGYTF.

The chain carries TRBV5-6 and TRBJ2-2; a possible D gene is TRBD1 (5 bases). The V end was cut by 3 bases, the J end by 0 bases, with 21 bases between. The CDR3 length is 19 residues. Germline CDR1 SGHDT, CDR2 YYEEEE. The DNA of the CDR3 is TGTGCCAGCAGCTCCTTCTGGCAGGGTTTATCGACGAACACCGGGGAGCTGTTTTTT. Translation gives CASSSFWQGLSTNTGELFF.

The J gene is TRBJ1-5, the V gene TRBV10-2, with a weak D call TRBD1 (6 bases). CDR1 is WSHSY, CDR2 SAAADI, per germline. V lost 0 bases and J lost 5, with 8 bases in between. This CDR3 spans 14 amino acids. CDR3 protein: CASSESAGDQPQHF. The DNA of the CDR3 is TGCGCCAGCAGTGAGTCAGCAGGGGATCAGCCCCAGCATTTT.

CDR3: CASSQSGDRGNTIYF. The CDR3 nucleotides are TGCGCCAGCAGCCAATCAGGGGACAGGGGAAACACCATATATTTT. The chain combines TRBV4-1 with TRBJ1-3, with 8 bases that match TRBD1. The V gene end was trimmed by 2 bases and the J gene end by 4 bases; junction bases not matched to a gene: 4. This CDR3 has 15 residues. Germline CDR1 is MGHRA and CDR2 is YSYEKL.

On this clone: A much larger clone sits a single nucleotide away, making a read error possible. The rearrangement joins TRBV2 to TRBJ2-1, with D possibly being TRBD1 (5 bases). The germline V gene encodes CDR1 SNHLY and CDR2 FYNNEI. V was cut by 7 bases and J by 2 bases, with 6 bases left in between. The CDR3 is 12 residues long. CDR3 in DNA: TGTGCCAGCACACAGGCCTACAATGAGCAGTTCTTC. Protein product: CASTQAYNEQFF.

J is TRBJ1-4 and V is TRBV28, with a possible D match to TRBD1 (6 bases). Germline V gene data show CDR1 as MDHEN and CDR2 as SYDVKM. V lost 6 bases to trimming and J lost 3 bases, with 14 bases between them. The length of the CDR3 is 15 residues. CDR3 in amino acids: CASRSPDSSNEKLFF. DNA for the CDR3: TGTGCCAGCAGATCGCCGGACAGTTCTAATGAAAAACTGTTTTTT. Together with reference TRBV28 and TRBJ1-4, the CDR3 gives the full variable domain: DVKVTQSSRYLVKRTGEKVFLECVQDMDHENMFWYRQDPGLGLRLIYFSYDVKMKEKGDIPEGYSVSREKKERFSLILESASTNQTSMYLCASRSPDSSNEKLFFGSGTQLSVL.

The CDR3 is CASTPGLMNTEAFF. CDR3 sequence (DNA): TGCGCCAGCACACCGGGACTGATGAACACTGAAGCTTTCTTT. This sequence joins TRBV5-1 and TRBJ1-1; possibly TRBD1 for D (5 bases). The germline V and J ends were trimmed by 6 bases and 0 bases, with 12 bases remaining between them. The CDR3 has 14 residues. Germline CDR1 and CDR2: SGHRS and YFSETQ.

This chain uses TRBV18 with TRBJ1-5; D not resolved. V was trimmed by 2 bases and J by 4 bases, leaving 9 bases between them. The CDR3 consists of 14 residues. Germline loops: CDR1 KGHSH, CDR2 LQKENI. CDR3: CASSPASVNQPQHF. The CDR3 region has the DNA TGTGCCAGCTCACCAGCCTCAGTGAATCAGCCCCAGCATTTT.

For this clone: The identical CDR3 is also encoded by other nucleotide sequences in the sample. The V and J genes are TRBV18 and TRBJ1-4; D might be TRBD1 (5 bases). Germline CDR1 reads KGHSH; CDR2 reads LQKENI. Between the trimmed V and J ends, which lost 4 bases and 4 bases, there was a span of 7 bases. The CDR3 is made up of 13 amino acids. CDR3 sequence (DNA): TGTGCCAGCTCACGAGACAGTAATGAAAAACTGTTTTTT. Translating it yields CASSRDSNEKLFF.

The rearrangement links TRBV5-6 to TRBJ2-2; D perhaps matches TRBD1 (6 bases). This CDR3 contains 15 residues. The germline V gene encodes CDR1 SGHDT and CDR2 YYEEEE. The ends were cut back, 3 bases at V and 5 bases at J, with 14 bases in the middle. In DNA form, the CDR3 reads TGTGCCAGCAGCTCGCGGACAGTAAGGACCGGGGAGCTGTTTTTT. It specifies CASSSRTVRTGELFF. The complete variable domain, with remaining parts taken from reference TRBV5-6 and TRBJ2-2, reads DAGVTQSPTHLIKTRGQQVTLRCSPKSGHDTVSWYQQALGQGPQFIFQYYEEEERQRGNFPDRFSGHQFPNYSSELNVNALLLGDSALYLCASSSRTVRTGELFFGEGSRLTVL.

The chain uses TRBV13 and TRBJ2-1; TRBD1 matches at 7 bases. Germline-derived CDR1 and CDR2 are PRHDT and FYEKMQ (reference sequence). The V and J ends lost 5 bases and 12 bases, in that order; junction bases with no gene match: 10. CDR3 length: 13 residues. In nucleotides, the CDR3 is TGTGCCAGCAGCCTAAATGACAGGGCGGTGCAGTTCTTC. Protein product: CASSLNDRAVQFF.

The chain is built from TRBV7-9 and TRBJ1-2; maybe TRBD1 (6 bases). From germline, CDR1 is SEHNR and CDR2 FQNEAQ (reference sequence). The CDR3 consists of 14 residues. V lost 11 bases and J 1 base, leaving 17 bases between the germline ends. The CDR3 sequence: CAGSSGGGNYGYTF. The CDR3, as DNA: TGTGCCGGTAGCAGCGGGGGCGGTAACTATGGCTACACCTTC.

This chain joins TRBV19 and TRBJ1-5; 8 nucleotides align to TRBD1. The CDR3 has 16 amino acids. V dropped 5 bases and J dropped 6; count of bases not matched to a gene: 12. In germline, CDR1 is LNHDA, CDR2 SQIVND (reference sequence). The CDR3 region is CASSRLDRGIGQPQHF. The DNA of the CDR3 is TGTGCCAGTAGTCGACTAGACAGGGGAATTGGTCAGCCCCAGCATTTT.

V and J are TRBV5-5 and TRBJ1-1; 9 nucleotides line up with TRBD1. The CDR3 runs to 15 residues. Per the germline V gene, CDR1 is SGHKS and CDR2 is YYEKEE (reference sequence). The V gene end was trimmed by 3 bases and the J gene end by 4 bases; junction bases not matched to a gene: 7. In DNA form, the CDR3 reads TGTGCCAGCAGCTCCCTCACAGGGGGCGGCACTGAAGCTTTCTTT. Amino acid sequence: CASSSLTGGGTEAFF.

This clone showed up just once. The J gene is TRBJ2-1, the V gene TRBV14; 9 bases match TRBD2. After removal of 5 bases from V and 7 bases from J, the junction contained 12 bases not matched to a gene. CDR3 length: 16 amino acids. The germline V gene encodes CDR1 SGHDN and CDR2 FVKESK. The CDR3 here is CASSDLFAGGRNEQFF. CDR3 coding DNA: TGTGCCAGCAGCGACCTCTTTGCGGGGGGGCGAAATGAGCAGTTCTTC.

In its sample, this clone was seen a few times. The chain combines TRBV7-9 with TRBJ2-3; possible D gene TRBD1, 6 bases. Trimming took 5 bases from V and 6 from J, leaving 18 bases between them. CDR3 length: 15 residues. From germline, CDR1 is SEHNR and CDR2 FQNEAQ (reference sequence). CDR3 amino acids: CASSPRFRQGDTQYF. The CDR3 nucleotides read TGTGCCAGCAGCCCTAGATTCCGGCAGGGGGATACGCAGTATTTT.

V is TRBV24-1 and J is TRBJ1-2; D is perhaps TRBD1 (6 bases). The CDR3 has 16 residues. Germline V gene sequence: CDR1 KGHDR, CDR2 SFDVKD. Trimming removed 2 bases from V and 4 bases from J, with 16 bases in between. The CDR3 DNA follows: TGTGCCACCAGTGATTCCGGGACATCGAACGCCTATGGCTACACCTTC. Protein sequence: CATSDSGTSNAYGYTF.

The chain has TRBV19 and TRBJ1-1; TRBD1 agrees at 8 bases. The CDR3 is 14 amino acids. Trimming removed 11 bases from V and 1 base from J; junction bases left unmatched: 9. Germline lookup yields CDR1 LNHDA and CDR2 SQIVND (reference sequence). This CDR3 reads CASDLGTGNTEAFF. In nucleotides, the CDR3 is TGTGCCTCGGATTTGGGGACAGGGAACACTGAAGCTTTCTTT.

This chain's CDR3 is CSGTTSGGQGTQYF. DNA of the CDR3: TGCAGCGGGACTACTAGCGGGGGCCAGGGGACCCAGTACTTC. J is TRBJ2-5 and V is TRBV29-1, with 11 nucleotides matching TRBD2. The J segment lost 7 bases and the V segment lost 7 bases, leaving 11 bases of the junction unmatched. Germline lookup yields CDR1 SQVTM and CDR2 ANQGSEA. CDR3 length: 14 amino acids.